The TCR beta chain described here comes from a study of T cell responses to AZD1222 COVID-19 vaccine (dated by TCRdb to the early 2020s). For the wider study: AZD1222 recipients given second doses at about 4 weeks or at about 12 weeks were pooled, since spike-specific TCR depth and breadth were not found to differ between the two schedules. A total of approximately 240 trial participants underwent TCR sequencing, of whom about 200 had received two doses of AZD1222 and about 26 had received two doses of the MenACWY control vaccine. Trial participants were enrolled into age subgroups of 18-55, 56-69 and 70-plus years, which contained about 150, 28 and 57 TCR-sequenced participants, respectively. The full study reports these points: Participants were mostly white British, with more females than males. The authors suggested clonal diversity may have been underestimated. Conclusions about previously exposed vaccinees are limited because only six or seven AZD1222 recipients were SARS-CoV-2 seropositive at baseline. Because no day 14 peak-response samples were available, the repertoires could be characterized only after the peak T cell response. After two AZD1222 doses, both the breadth and the depth of spike-specific TCRs were significantly higher than at day 0 and than in MenACWY recipients. CD4 TCRs associated with the vaccine covered the entire spike protein, and the dominant responses were in regions 160-218 and 743-854. Epitopes outside the regions mutated in the B.1.351 and B.1.1.7 variants were reportedly recognized by nearly half of the unique spike-specific TCRs. The 56-69-year group was small, and its depth increase did not reach significance, likely because of low power.

Points on this clone: Its binding antigen is unknown. No much larger clone is present one base from it, and per-base qualities are unavailable.

Taken with the paper, the label for time point translates to: baseline before first vaccination. The vaccinee samples were drawn from two UK trials, COV001 and COV002, one of which was a single-blind randomized controlled phase 2/3 trial testing AZD1222 (ChAdOx1 nCoV-19) in healthy adults. Trial participant PBMC samples were collected at day 0 and day 28 after the second dose for TCRbeta chain sequencing. The germline V gene encodes CDR1 SGHTA and CDR2 FQGNSA. The cysteine opens and the phenylalanine closes a CDR3 of 18 amino acids. CDR3 DNA is the only sequence kept; it has 54 bases, read in frame from the first base. At the junction V is shortened by 1 base and J by 6 bases, with 19 bases in between. The CDR3 regions of human TCRbeta chains were subjected to immunosequencing. As for the authors' bioinformatics: Repertoire TCRs were checked for matches against a reference library of SARS-CoV-2-specific TCRs that had been generated using the MIRA antigen-specificity platform. Breadth was defined as the fraction of unique TCRs that were SARS-CoV-2-associated. Depth was defined as the fraction of total T cells that were SARS-CoV-2-associated. Using the MIRA data, each spike-specific TCR was assigned both to the spike region to which the TCR was reactive and to a CD4 or CD8 class. Log10-transformed breadth and depth values were compared by one-way ANOVA with Sidak's multiple comparisons tests. TCRdb took over this immuneACCESS table, retaining in-frame rearrangements with V and J assigned. Such tables are incomplete; in checked studies, under half of the missing clones stem from an unresolved V gene, and the remainder is unexplained. The V and J calls and clone size were taken over from that table, and D and trimming were inferred from the DNA. The table for this sample lists about 150,000 clones; roughly nine tenths of them were counted only once. The ten most abundant clones make up 15% to 20% of the sample.

The sample consisted of peripheral blood, taken on day 0 of AZD1222 vaccination. This TCR came from an adult in good health. The sequence is built from TRBV7-2 and TRBJ1-6, with the D gene uncertain. CDR3 loop: CASSLESQRHMRNSPLHF. The nucleotide sequence reads as follows: TGTGCCAGCAGCTTAGAGAGCCAGAGACATATGCGTAATTCACCCCTCCACTTT.